These T cell receptor beta chains were read from a single sample in a study of identical twins. TCRdb re-analysed the 5' RACE reads in MiXCR, keeping a single row per CDR3 protein. The profile shows 1.5 million to 2 million distinct CDR3 sequences, 25% to 35% of them singletons. The sequencing input was cord blood. These TCRs come from a newborn girl in good health. The CDR3 runs from the conserved cysteine through the conserved F or W. Each record gives: clone size, V gene, CDR3 protein. Rows may omit the clone size; those that give it use once, few, many or a size class.

abundance: .; v_gene: TRBV6-1; CDR3aa: CASASGITGELFF
abundance: few; v_gene: TRBV3-1; CDR3aa: CASSPRSSNTEAFF
abundance: .; v_gene: TRBV5-1; CDR3aa: CASSYFVVGLVAGELFF
abundance: .; v_gene: TRBV5-1; CDR3aa: CASSPGSFNYGYTF
abundance: few; v_gene: TRBV20-1; CDR3aa: CSARSSLTASYNSPLHF
abundance: once; v_gene: TRBV6-1; CDR3aa: CASSKAPRSGGTYEQYF
abundance: many; v_gene: TRBV12-3/TRBV12-4; CDR3aa: CASSFVLNEQFF
abundance: .; v_gene: TRBV5-1; CDR3aa: CASSRLAAKGNEQFF
abundance: .; v_gene: TRBV3-1; CDR3aa: CASSQAPTGANYGYTF
abundance: .; v_gene: TRBV12-5; CDR3aa: CASGLGLAGAETQYF
abundance: .; v_gene: TRBV7-9; CDR3aa: CASATANTEAFF
abundance: .; v_gene: TRBV6-5; CDR3aa: CASSWRGGGQGNTEAFF
abundance: .; v_gene: TRBV20-1; CDR3aa: CSARDGTNRRDEQFF
abundance: few; v_gene: TRBV12-3/TRBV12-4; CDR3aa: CASTQGLNTEAFF
abundance: few; v_gene: TRBV6-1; CDR3aa: CASGTGGRGTEAFF
abundance: few; v_gene: TRBV20-1; CDR3aa: CSGAPSPSSYNEQFF
abundance: .; v_gene: TRBV12-3/TRBV12-4; CDR3aa: CASSLKLGGAQYF
abundance: .; v_gene: TRBV2; CDR3aa: CASWSPGDRANEQFF
abundance: many; v_gene: TRBV7-2; CDR3aa: CASSSQGANSPLHF
abundance: .; v_gene: TRBV2; CDR3aa: CASSWTSGGMETQYF
abundance: .; v_gene: TRBV5-1; CDR3aa: CASSSGLAGVPGTDTQYF
abundance: .; v_gene: TRBV7-9; CDR3aa: CASSYSRDSGANVLTF
abundance: .; v_gene: TRBV7-8; CDR3aa: CASSSVRTAEAFF
abundance: .; v_gene: TRBV6-2/TRBV6-3; CDR3aa: CASSYHKGQAPYNEQYF
abundance: few; v_gene: TRBV11-2; CDR3aa: CASSTGGAEQFF
abundance: many; v_gene: TRBV4-1; CDR3aa: CASSQDTSGLADTQYF
abundance: few; v_gene: TRBV6-5; CDR3aa: CASSYSFREITQYF
abundance: .; v_gene: TRBV15; CDR3aa: CATSSEPGQGSGNTIYF
abundance: many; v_gene: TRBV9; CDR3aa: CASSVGTSGDTQYF
abundance: .; v_gene: TRBV14; CDR3aa: CAGSKLMTGELFF
abundance: .; v_gene: TRBV6-2/TRBV6-3; CDR3aa: CASSYADGYTEAFF
abundance: .; v_gene: TRBV5-1; CDR3aa: CASSLVGSGPGNTIYF
abundance: .; v_gene: TRBV12-3/TRBV12-4; CDR3aa: CASSGQGEPPGELFF
abundance: .; v_gene: TRBV7-2; CDR3aa: CASSPGTLSYNEQFF
abundance: few; v_gene: TRBV6-5; CDR3aa: CASSYSSYVASYEQYF
abundance: .; v_gene: TRBV12-3/TRBV12-4; CDR3aa: CASSLAIGSSYNEQFF